This entry lists 25 T cell receptor beta chains sequenced from one sample in a study of cytomegalovirus exposure and HLA in healthy donors. PCR was performed using 60 Vbeta and 13 Jbeta primers. The method was immunoSEQ multiplex PCR; TCRdb's version includes in-frame clones alone and lacks a portion of them. The data hold roughly 150,000 clones, with roughly 66% observed a single time. Sequenced input: PBMCs. These TCRs come from a woman between 18 and 30 years old in good health and CMV-seronegative.

The V call is TRBV27, the J call TRBJ1-2, with D unclear. Germline V gene data show CDR1 as MNHEY and CDR2 as SMNVEV (reference sequence). V was pared by 7 bases and J by 2 bases, with 23 bases between. The CDR3 runs 17 residues. CDR3 nucleotides: TGTGCCAGCAAATACTCCTCGCAGGAATCCAGGAACTATGGCTACACCTTC. It yields the protein CASKYSSQESRNYGYTF.

V usage is TRBV5-6 and J usage is TRBJ2-1; tentative D call: TRBD2 (6 bases). From germline, CDR1 is SGHDT and CDR2 YYEEEE. The ends were cut back, 0 bases at V and 4 bases at J, with 14 bases in the middle. CDR3 length: 16 amino acids. CDR3 in DNA: TGTGCCAGCAGCTTGGTTAGAGCGGGTCGGTACAATGAGCAGTTCTTC. Its translation is CASSLVRAGRYNEQFF.

The chain employs TRBV7-2 and TRBJ1-6; D is ambiguous. The V end was cut by 0 bases, the J end by 5 bases, with 8 bases between. CDR1 and CDR2 from the germline V gene are SGHTA and FQGNSA. The CDR3 consists of 15 residues. The CDR3, as DNA: TGTGCCAGCAGCTTAGCAGCGGTGAATAATTCACCCCTCCACTTT. It codes for CASSLAAVNNSPLHF.

The chain joins TRBV18 to TRBJ2-7, with 8 bases aligning to TRBD2. This CDR3 has 15 residues. Germline CDR1 and CDR2: KGHSH and LQKENI. V lost 2 bases and J lost 6; bases outside the gene matches: 9. CDR3 loop: CASSPAAGRGGEQYV. The DNA for the CDR3 is TGTGCCAGCTCACCAGCTGCCGGGAGGGGTGGCGAGCAGTACGTC.

This clone showed up just a few times. The CDR3 DNA reads TGTGCCAGCAGTTTCAGGGCCCACGGGGAGACCCAGTACTTC. Translated, it gives CASSFRAHGETQYF. The chain couples TRBV27 to TRBJ2-5, with D perhaps TRBD1 (5 bases). Germline CDR1 MNHEY, CDR2 SMNVEV (reference sequence). The CDR3 covers 14 residues. Trimming shortened V by 3 bases and J by 5 bases, and 13 bases separated the two germline ends.

This clone was counted a few times. The CDR3 nucleotides read TGTGCCAGCATCGAGGGGGGAGCGGGAGGTGGAAACGAGCAGTACGTC. Its translation: CASIEGGAGGGNEQYV. The rearrangement links TRBV28 to TRBJ2-7; the match to TRBD2 covers 9 bases. Trimming removed 7 bases from V and 5 bases from J; junction bases left unmatched: 15. Looked up from germline, CDR1 is MDHEN and CDR2 is SYDVKM. The CDR3 sequence is 16 residues long.

CDR3 nucleotides: TGTGCCATCAGTGATAGCGGGAGGGCCGACAATGAGCAGTTCTTC. The encoded protein is CAISDSGRADNEQFF. This chain uses TRBV10-3 with TRBJ2-1; 11 bases agree with TRBD2. This CDR3 comprises 15 residues. The V gene end was trimmed by 3 bases and the J gene end by 5 bases; junction bases not matched to a gene: 3. Germline V gene data show CDR1 as ENHRY and CDR2 as SYGVKD.

This clone was seen a handful of times. J is TRBJ2-2 and V is TRBV6-4; D is unresolved. The germline gives CDR1 MRHNA, CDR2 SNTAGT. The V end was cut by 3 bases, the J end by 2 bases, with 10 bases between. This CDR3 has 15 residues. The CDR3: CASSEIGDNTGELFF. The CDR3 bases are TGTGCCAGCAGTGAGATAGGAGACAACACCGGGGAGCTGTTTTTT.

The DNA of the CDR3 is TGTGCCAGCTCACCTTCCACAGTAGTCACTGAAGCTTTCTTT. This gives the protein CASSPSTVVTEAFF. The V gene is TRBV18, the J gene TRBJ1-1; D uncertain. Germline V CDR1 and CDR2: KGHSH, LQKENI. This CDR3 contains 14 residues. V gave up 3 bases and J gave up 4 bases, with 12 bases separating them.

CDR3 protein: CASSLSVGGRHGYTF. The CDR3 nucleotides are TGTGCCAGCAGCTTAAGTGTCGGGGGGAGGCATGGCTACACCTTC. This chain uses TRBV7-8 with TRBJ1-2, with a tentative D call TRBD1 (5 bases). There are 15 residues in the CDR3. V gave up 2 bases and J gave up 6 bases, with 16 bases separating them. Germline CDR1 reads SGHVS; CDR2 reads FQNEAQ.

The chain uses TRBV10-3 and TRBJ1-2; D possibly corresponds to TRBD1 (5 bases). The CDR3 covers 12 residues. V lost 8 bases and J 7 bases, leaving 14 bases between the germline ends. The germline CDR1 and CDR2 sequences are ENHRY and SYGVKD. The CDR3 region has the DNA TGTGCCATCGGGGCCCCACGATTTGGCTACACCTTC. This gives the protein CAIGAPRFGYTF.

The gene calls are TRBV28 and TRBJ2-1; 7 bases match TRBD2. With V trimmed by 1 base and J by 3 bases, 0 bases remained unmatched. CDR1 and CDR2 (germline): MDHEN, SYDVKM. The CDR3 runs to 14 residues. The DNA of the CDR3 is TGTGCCAGCAGTTTATCGGGGGGCTACAATGAGCAGTTCTTC. This sequence encodes CASSLSGGYNEQFF.

This clone appeared a few times. This rearrangement joins TRBV11-3 to TRBJ2-1, with 8 nucleotides matching TRBD1. The CDR3 has 12 amino acids. In germline, CDR1 is SGHNT, CDR2 YENEEA. The V and J ends lost 3 bases and 8 bases, in that order; junction bases with no gene match: 0. The CDR3 region has the DNA TGTGCCAGCAGCTTGGACAGGGATGAGCAGTTCTTC. Residues: CASSLDRDEQFF.

The J gene is TRBJ1-5, the V gene TRBV12-5, with D uncertain. This CDR3 contains 12 residues. Germline CDR1 LGHNT, CDR2 FRNRAP. Trimming cost V 8 bases and J 8 bases, with 13 bases left between them. The CDR3 reads CASSRPLEPQHF. In DNA form, the CDR3 reads TGTGCTAGTAGCCGCCCGTTGGAGCCCCAGCATTTT.

The gene calls are TRBV7-9 and TRBJ1-1; D is perhaps TRBD1 (5 bases). Germline CDR1 reads SEHNR; CDR2 reads FQNEAQ (reference sequence). CDR3 size: 11 residues. The V and J ends lost 6 bases and 11 bases respectively, with 13 bases between them. As DNA, the CDR3 is TGTGCCAGCAGTATAGGGGTTGTGGCTTTCTTT. It yields the protein CASSIGVVAFF.

The chain links TRBV6-1 to TRBJ2-7, with 10 bases fitting TRBD1. The germline V gene has CDR1 MNHNS and CDR2 SASEGT. Trimming cost V 2 bases and J 2 bases; bases outside gene matches: 3. This CDR3 has 15 amino acids. The CDR3 spells CASSETGTGAYEQYV. Written as DNA, the CDR3 is TGTGCCAGCAGTGAAACGGGGACAGGGGCCTACGAGCAGTACGTC.

The CDR3 loop reads CASSLGDSTDTQYF. For the CDR3, the DNA is TGCGCCAGCAGCTTAGGGGATAGCACAGATACGCAGTATTTT. The chain combines TRBV5-1 with TRBJ2-3; the D gene is possibly TRBD1 (5 bases). V was cut by 2 bases and J by 0 bases, with 7 bases left in between. CDR3 length: 14 residues. Germline CDR1 SGHRS, CDR2 YFSETQ.

The rearrangement uses TRBV19 and TRBJ1-5; D is ambiguous. The ends were cut back, 3 bases at V and 2 bases at J, with 8 bases in the middle. This CDR3 region has 14 residues. CDR1 and CDR2 from the germline V gene are LNHDA and SQIVND (reference sequence). This CDR3 is CASSIVECNQPQHF. The CDR3 bases are TGTGCCAGTAGTATTGTAGAGTGCAATCAGCCCCAGCATTTT.

This chain connects TRBV11-2 to TRBJ2-1; 8 bases fit TRBD2. The germline gives CDR1 SGHAT, CDR2 FQNNGV. The V gene end was trimmed by 1 base and the J gene end by 6 bases; junction bases not matched to a gene: 2. The CDR3 covers 14 residues. This chain's CDR3 is CASSLVRGGNEQFF. CDR3 bases: TGTGCCAGCAGCTTAGTCCGGGGGGGCAATGAGCAGTTCTTC.

This clone was found a few times. V gene TRBV6-5 combines with J gene TRBJ2-1, with 16 bases lining up with TRBD2. CDR1 and CDR2 from the germline V gene are MNHEY and SVGAGI. This CDR3 has 15 residues. V shed 6 bases, J shed 8 bases, and the junction held 4 bases outside the gene matches. This CDR3 is CASRGLAGGGDEQFF. The CDR3 DNA reads as TGTGCCAGCAGGGGACTAGCGGGAGGGGGAGATGAGCAGTTCTTC.

This clone has just one count. This chain uses TRBV19 with TRBJ1-2; 8 nucleotides match TRBD1. The CDR3 is 17 amino acids. Unmatched junction bases numbered 12, after V lost 5 bases and J lost 1 base. CDR1 LNHDA and CDR2 SQIVND come from the germline V gene (reference sequence). The CDR3 sequence: CASSLGQGRIGNYGYTF. The CDR3 nucleotides read TGTGCCAGTAGTCTCGGACAGGGTAGGATAGGTAACTATGGCTACACCTTC.

This clone occurred once. The rearrangement links TRBV19 to TRBJ1-1; D is possibly TRBD1 (5 bases). Germline CDR1 LNHDA, CDR2 SQIVND (reference sequence). This CDR3 has 13 residues. Between the trimmed V and J ends, which lost 6 bases and 4 bases, there was a span of 12 bases. CDR3 sequence: CASRAGGGTEAFF. CDR3 coding DNA: TGTGCCAGTAGGGCTGGGGGAGGCACTGAAGCTTTCTTT. Complete variable domain (other parts from reference TRBV19 and TRBJ1-1): DGGITQSPKYLFRKEGQNVTLSCEQNLNHDAMYWYRQDPGQGLRLIYYSQIVNDFQKGDIAEGYSVSREKKESFPLTVTSAQKNPTAFYLCASRAGGGTEAFFGQGTRLTVV.

The CDR3 sequence is CASSQGQVDSYGYTF. For the CDR3, the DNA is TGTGCCAGCTCACAAGGACAGGTCGACAGCTATGGCTACACCTTC. The chain links TRBV18 to TRBJ1-2, with 7 bases identical to TRBD1. This CDR3 contains 15 residues. In germline, CDR1 is KGHSH, CDR2 LQKENI. The V gene end was trimmed by 4 bases and the J gene end by 4 bases; junction bases not matched to a gene: 9.

A single count supports this clone. The rearrangement joins TRBV11-2 to TRBJ1-1; unclear D gene. The germline V and J ends were trimmed by 5 bases and 12 bases, with 22 bases remaining between them. CDR3 length equals 14 residues. Germline V CDR1 and CDR2: SGHAT, FQNNGV. CDR3 bases: TGTGCCAGCAGCCCCCCCAACCTCAGTTTTGTGCCTTTCTTT. Translated, it gives CASSPPNLSFVPFF.

This chain joins TRBV10-3 and TRBJ2-5; 7 nucleotides match TRBD1. V was clipped by 6 bases and J by 2 bases; unmatched bases: 9. The CDR3 runs to 15 residues. Germline V gives CDR1 ENHRY, CDR2 SYGVKD. CDR3 nucleotide sequence: TGTGCCATCAGCAAAAAACAGGGGCTACAAGAGACCCAGTACTTC. Translation gives CAISKKQGLQETQYF.